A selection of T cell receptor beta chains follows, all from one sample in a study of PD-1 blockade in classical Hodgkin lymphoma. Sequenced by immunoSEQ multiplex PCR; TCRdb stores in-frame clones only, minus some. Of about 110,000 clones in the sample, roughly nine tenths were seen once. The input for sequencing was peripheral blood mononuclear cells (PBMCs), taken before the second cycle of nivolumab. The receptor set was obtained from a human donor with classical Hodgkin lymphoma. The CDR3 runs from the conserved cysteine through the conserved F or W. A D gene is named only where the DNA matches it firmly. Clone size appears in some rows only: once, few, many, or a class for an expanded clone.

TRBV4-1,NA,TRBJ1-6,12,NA,TGCGCCAGCAGCCAAGGGACGGCCCCCCTCCACTTT,CASSQGTAPLHF
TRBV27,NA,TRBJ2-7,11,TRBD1,TGTGCCAGTAGACAGGGCGCCGAGCAGTACTTC,CASRQGAEQYF
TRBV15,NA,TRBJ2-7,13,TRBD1,TGTGCCACCAGGACAGGACAGGGCCACGAGCAGTACTTC,CATRTGQGHEQYF
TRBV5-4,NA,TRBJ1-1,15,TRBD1,TGTGCCAGCAGCTCGGGGGGACAGGGGGTCACTGAAGCTTTCTTT,CASSSGGQGVTEAFF
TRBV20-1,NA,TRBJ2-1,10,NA,TGCAGTGCTCCTTCGGGTGAGCAGTTCTTC,CSAPSGEQFF
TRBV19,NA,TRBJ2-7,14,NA,TGTGCCAGTAGTAAGAGGACAGAATACTACGAGCAGTACTTC,CASSKRTEYYEQYF
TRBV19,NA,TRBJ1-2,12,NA,TGTGCCACCTCACCCCGGAACTATGGCTACACCTTC,CATSPRNYGYTF
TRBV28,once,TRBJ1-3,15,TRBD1,TGTGCCAGCAGTTCTGACAGGGTGTCTGGAAACACCATATATTTT,CASSSDRVSGNTIYF
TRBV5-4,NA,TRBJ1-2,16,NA,TGCGCCAGCAGCCAAGTAACAGGTTCCTCTAACTATGGCTACACCTTC,CASSQVTGSSNYGYTF
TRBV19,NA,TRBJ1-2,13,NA,TGTGCCAGTTCACTCGACAGGACCTATGGCTACACCTTC,CASSLDRTYGYTF
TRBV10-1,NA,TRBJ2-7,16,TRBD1,TGCGCCAGCAGTGAGGGGACAGGGCTTCACACCTACGAGCAGTACTTC,CASSEGTGLHTYEQYF
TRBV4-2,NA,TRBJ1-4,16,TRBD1,TGTGCCAGCAGCCCGAAGGAGACAGGGGGCTGGGAAAAACTGTTTTTT,CASSPKETGGWEKLFF
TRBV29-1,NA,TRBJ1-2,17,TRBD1,TGCAGCGTTGATTTCCCGCTGACAGGGTCATCTCACTATGGCTACACCTTC,CSVDFPLTGSSHYGYTF
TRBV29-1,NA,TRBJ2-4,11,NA,TGCAGCGTTCAGCAGGGCAACATTCAGTACTTC,CSVQQGNIQYF
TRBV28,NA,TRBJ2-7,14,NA,TGTGCCAGCAGTGCCCCAGGGAGCTCCTACGAGCAGTACTTC,CASSAPGSSYEQYF